The 21 T cell receptor beta chains given below trace back to one sample, sequenced in a study of STAT5B mutations in CD4+ large granular lymphocyte leukemia. Here immunoSEQ multiplex PCR was the method, and the copy in TCRdb shows in-frame clones only, minus some. Seen here are more than 25,000 clones, over 70% observed once, and the top ten hold 1.1%. The sample comprised CD4+ T cells from blood buffy coats. The source is a human donor in good health.

J is TRBJ2-7 and V is TRBV28; D remains ambiguous. The V and J ends lost 6 bases and 7 bases respectively, with 16 bases between them. The CDR3 has 13 amino acids. The V gene's germline CDR1 is MDHEN and CDR2 SYDVKM. CDR3 sequence: CASRSPPLLEQYF. CDR3 nucleotides: TGTGCCAGCAGGTCACCCCCCTTACTAGAGCAGTACTTC.

This clone was seen a few times. The chain is built from TRBV7-9 and TRBJ1-1, with D possibly TRBD1 on 5 matching bases. Germline V gene data show CDR1 as SEHNR and CDR2 as FQNEAQ (reference sequence). CDR3 length: 13 residues. The germline V and J ends were trimmed by 5 bases and 9 bases, with 16 bases remaining between them. The CDR3 DNA reads as TGTGCCAGCAGCCCCCCGGGGGAAGGAAAAGCTTTCTTT. Residues: CASSPPGEGKAFF.

The CDR3 here is CASSLAGFNYGYTF. The DNA for the CDR3 is TGTGCCAGCAGTTTAGCTGGGTTTAACTATGGCTACACCTTC. This chain links TRBV28 with TRBJ1-2; D gene unclear. V was clipped by 2 bases and J by 1 base, with 8 bases between them. This CDR3 has 14 amino acids. Looked up from germline, CDR1 is MDHEN and CDR2 is SYDVKM.

The chain is built from TRBV28 and TRBJ2-1; 7 bases fit TRBD2. Trimming removed 5 bases from V and 8 bases from J; junction bases left unmatched: 6. The CDR3 has 13 amino acids. Germline CDR1 is MDHEN and CDR2 is SYDVKM. CDR3 residues: CASSRLAGDEQFF. Here the CDR3 DNA reads TGTGCCAGCAGTCGACTAGCCGGGGATGAGCAGTTCTTC.

This chain joins TRBV16 and TRBJ1-2; TRBD1 agrees at 7 bases. J gave up 5 bases and V 1 base, and 4 bases lay outside the gene matches. Looked up from germline, CDR1 is KGHSY and CDR2 is FQNENV. This CDR3 comprises 14 residues. DNA for the CDR3: TGTGCCAGCAGCCAATTCGGGACAGATTATGGCTACACCTTC. Its protein is CASSQFGTDYGYTF.

This clone came up a few times. V gene TRBV4-2 combines with J gene TRBJ2-7, with 14 bases aligning to TRBD2. This CDR3 has 16 residues. The J segment lost 10 bases and the V segment lost 0 bases, leaving 8 bases of the junction unmatched. Per germline, CDR1 LGHNA and CDR2 YNFKEQ. The CDR3 here is CASSQDPGTSGSGQYF. In nucleotides, the CDR3 is TGTGCCAGCAGCCAAGATCCCGGGACTAGCGGGAGTGGCCAGTACTTC.

A single count supports this clone. V gene TRBV2 combines with J gene TRBJ2-7; perhaps TRBD2 as D (6 bases). V gave up 5 bases and J gave up 6 bases, with 14 bases separating them. From germline, CDR1 is SNHLY and CDR2 FYNNEI. The CDR3 sequence is 13 residues long. The CDR3: CASSTRLEGEQYV. CDR3 bases: TGTGCCAGCAGTACTCGACTAGAGGGCGAGCAGTACGTC.

The chain uses TRBV7-9 and TRBJ1-6; 8 positions match TRBD1. Per the germline V gene, CDR1 is SEHNR and CDR2 is FQNEAQ (reference sequence). The CDR3 extends over 14 amino acids. V lost 5 bases and J lost 10; bases outside the gene matches: 7. The CDR3 nucleotides read TGTGCCAGCAGCCCCGGGACAGGACAATCACCCCTCCACTTT. Encoded protein: CASSPGTGQSPLHF.

This sequence joins TRBV28 and TRBJ1-1; D might be TRBD1 (5 bases). The CDR3 is 14 residues long. With 2 bases removed from V and 7 bases from J, the gap between germline ends came to 14 bases. The germline CDR1 and CDR2 sequences are MDHEN and SYDVKM. The CDR3 DNA reads TGTGCCAGCAGTTTAGTAACGAGGGACCTTGAAGCTTTCTTT. This translates into CASSLVTRDLEAFF.

The J gene is TRBJ1-6, the V gene TRBV19, with 12 bases fitting TRBD1. Per the germline V gene, CDR1 is LNHDA and CDR2 is SQIVND (reference sequence). The junction had 5 bases not matched to a gene; V was cut back by 1 base and J by 10 bases. This CDR3 region has 16 residues. In nucleotides, the CDR3 is TGTGCCAGTAGTATAGTCGTCGGGACAGGGGGCTCACCCCTCCACTTT. Its protein is CASSIVVGTGGSPLHF.

This clone was counted only a few times. The chain recombines TRBV30 with TRBJ1-1, with TRBD1 matching over 8 bases. The CDR3 length is 14 residues. Germline V gene sequence: CDR1 GTSNPN, CDR2 SVGIG (reference sequence). J lost 2 bases, V lost 1 base, and 3 bases had no gene match. The CDR3 DNA follows: TGTGCCTGGAGTGCAGGACAGGGTAACACTGAAGCTTTCTTT. Its protein is CAWSAGQGNTEAFF.

The chain uses TRBV11-2 and TRBJ2-3, with a tentative D call TRBD2 (5 bases). This CDR3 spans 15 amino acids. V shed 5 bases and J shed 0 bases, with 12 bases lying between them. CDR1 is SGHAT and CDR2 is FQNNGV in the germline V gene. CDR3 amino acids: CASSPVPGSTDTQYF. CDR3 sequence (DNA): TGTGCCAGCAGCCCAGTACCGGGAAGCACAGATACGCAGTATTTT.

This clone has only a few counts. This rearrangement joins TRBV2 to TRBJ1-5; D gene unclear. The CDR3 consists of 13 residues. With 5 bases removed from V and 1 base from J, the gap between germline ends came to 6 bases. Looked up from germline, CDR1 is SNHLY and CDR2 is FYNNEI. CDR3 protein: CASSPGSNQPQHF. The DNA for the CDR3 is TGTGCCAGCAGTCCGGGCAGCAATCAGCCCCAGCATTTT.

CDR3 in DNA: TGTGCCTGGAGTGGCCCTGGGGGAGATAATTCACCCCTCCACTTT. It is translated as CAWSGPGGDNSPLHF. The rearrangement joins TRBV30 to TRBJ1-6; a possible D gene is TRBD1 (5 bases). Germline V gene sequence: CDR1 GTSNPN, CDR2 SVGIG (reference sequence). Trimming pared 1 base from V and 5 bases from J, leaving 12 bases between. This CDR3 region has 15 residues.

The J gene is TRBJ1-2, the V gene TRBV6-1, with D unclear. V lost 7 bases and J 4 bases, leaving 16 bases between the germline ends. Germline V gene sequence: CDR1 MNHNS, CDR2 SASEGT. This CDR3 spans 14 amino acids. The CDR3 is CASTESPTSYGYTF. The CDR3, as DNA: TGTGCCAGCACCGAGTCACCGACTAGCTATGGCTACACCTTC.

This sequence joins TRBV19 and TRBJ2-3; TRBD1 might be the D (6 bases). This CDR3 has 15 residues. CDR1 and CDR2 from the germline V gene are LNHDA and SQIVND (reference sequence). With 1 base removed from V and 2 bases from J, the gap between germline ends came to 10 bases. The CDR3 reads CASSIARQDTDTQYF. The CDR3 nucleotides read TGTGCCAGTAGTATAGCGCGACAGGACACAGATACGCAGTATTTT.

V and J are TRBV9 and TRBJ1-3, with a tentative D call TRBD1 (5 bases). Germline CDR1 SGDLS, CDR2 YYNGEE. V was cut by 3 bases and J by 0 bases, with 7 bases left in between. There are 14 residues in the CDR3. Here the CDR3 DNA reads TGTGCCAGCAGCGCGACAGTCTCTGGAAACACCATATATTTT. This gives the protein CASSATVSGNTIYF.

The rearrangement uses TRBV7-2 and TRBJ2-7; D is unclear. CDR3 size: 14 residues. CDR1 and CDR2 from the germline V gene are SGHTA and FQGNSA. V lost 2 bases and J 5 bases, leaving 13 bases between the germline ends. The CDR3 spells CASSLTSGRDEQYF. The DNA of the CDR3 is TGTGCCAGCAGCTTAACCTCCGGCCGGGACGAGCAGTACTTC.

The count of this clone is one. CDR3 in amino acids: CASSPDGGSYEQYF. The DNA for the CDR3 is TGTGCCAGCTCCCCCGACGGAGGCTCCTACGAGCAGTACTTC. The chain carries TRBV18 and TRBJ2-7, with D perhaps matching TRBD2 (5 bases). From germline, CDR1 is KGHSH and CDR2 LQKENI. This CDR3 spans 14 amino acids. V was clipped by 6 bases and J by 0 bases, with 12 bases between them.

The table lists this clone with a count of one. V gene TRBV6-6 combines with J gene TRBJ2-1, with no clear D. Looked up from germline, CDR1 is MNHNY and CDR2 is SVGAGI (reference sequence). V was shortened by 6 bases and J by 7 bases, with 10 bases between the two germline ends. The CDR3 sequence is 12 residues long. The CDR3 reads CASSPPGNEQFF. CDR3 DNA: TGTGCCAGCAGCCCCCCCGGGAATGAGCAGTTCTTC.

The rearrangement joins TRBV10-3 to TRBJ2-5, with TRBD2 matching over 11 bases. V dropped 0 bases and J dropped 5; count of bases not matched to a gene: 5. The CDR3 runs to 16 residues. Germline V gene lookup returns CDR1 ENHRY and CDR2 SYGVKD. The CDR3 DNA sequence: TGTGCCATCAGTGAGTCGATGGGGACTAGCGGTGAGACCCAGTACTTC. Its protein is CAISESMGTSGETQYF.